These T cell receptor beta chains were read from a single sample in a study of cytomegalovirus exposure and HLA in healthy donors. Clones were sequenced by immunoSEQ multiplex PCR, and TCRdb holds only the in-frame ones, with some missing. The sample lists roughly 200,000 clones, around 78% occurring once. The material sequenced was PBMCs. Receptors were obtained from a woman under 40 in good health and CMV-seropositive. Both conserved end residues are part of each CDR3. Fields, in order: V gene, clone size, J gene, D gene, CDR3 protein, CDR3 DNA. The D gene is left open where the match is weak. Not every row has a clone size; where given, it reads once, few, many or a size class.

V: TRBV28; size: .; J: TRBJ1-5; D: .; CDR3: CASSFPGVNQPQHF; DNA: TGTGCCAGCAGTTTCCCCGGAGTTAATCAGCCCCAGCATTTT
V: TRBV5-4; size: .; J: TRBJ2-7; D: TRBD2; CDR3: CASRTGTSGGADEQYF; DNA: TGTGCCAGCAGAACCGGGACTAGCGGGGGGGCCGACGAGCAGTACTTC
V: TRBV5-1; size: few; J: TRBJ2-1; D: TRBD2; CDR3: CASSLGLALYNEQFF; DNA: TGCGCCAGCAGCCTGGGACTAGCGTTGTACAATGAGCAGTTCTTC
V: TRBV5-1; size: few; J: TRBJ2-7; D: TRBD2; CDR3: CASSPNAGGFSYEQYF; DNA: TGCGCCAGCAGCCCGAACGCGGGAGGTTTCTCCTACGAGCAGTACTTC
V: TRBV9; size: .; J: TRBJ2-1; D: TRBD2; CDR3: CASSGTSGRGEQFF; DNA: TGTGCCAGCTCTGGGACTAGCGGGAGGGGGGAGCAGTTCTTC
V: TRBV28; size: .; J: TRBJ2-1; D: .; CDR3: CASQGFNEQFF; DNA: TGTGCCAGCCAGGGTTTCAATGAGCAGTTCTTC
V: TRBV6-1; size: .; J: TRBJ1-6; D: .; CDR3: CASSVPQGSGNSPLHF; DNA: TGTGCCAGCAGTGTACCACAGGGTTCGGGTAATTCACCCCTCCACTTT
V: TRBV27; size: once; J: TRBJ2-2; D: .; CDR3: CASRQDSNTGELFF; DNA: TGTGCCAGCAGACAGGACAGTAACACCGGGGAGCTGTTTTTT
V: TRBV7-9; size: once; J: TRBJ2-7; D: .; CDR3: CASSFRELTSEQYF; DNA: TGTGCCAGCAGCTTCCGGGAACTCACCAGCGAGCAGTACTTC
V: TRBV29-1; size: once; J: TRBJ2-7; D: .; CDR3: CSVEGLRYEQYF; DNA: TGCAGCGTTGAAGGTCTCAGATACGAGCAGTACTTC
V: TRBV5-6; size: .; J: TRBJ2-1; D: TRBD1; CDR3: CASSLTGGPYNEQFF; DNA: TGTGCCAGCAGCCTGACAGGGGGCCCCTACAATGAGCAGTTCTTC
V: TRBV6-1; size: .; J: TRBJ2-7; D: .; CDR3: CASGGQSREQYF; DNA: TGTGCCAGCGGCGGACAGAGCCGCGAGCAGTACTTC
V: TRBV7-2; size: .; J: TRBJ2-3; D: .; CDR3: CASSLGPSTDTQYF; DNA: TGTGCCAGCAGCTTAGGGCCGAGCACAGATACGCAGTATTTT
V: TRBV6-1; size: .; J: TRBJ1-1; D: .; CDR3: CASSSLGQSEAFF; DNA: TGTGCCAGCAGTTCTCTAGGACAGTCTGAAGCTTTCTTT
V: TRBV6-1; size: .; J: TRBJ2-7; D: TRBD1; CDR3: CASSELGQPNEQYF; DNA: TGTGCAAGCAGTGAATTGGGACAGCCCAACGAGCAGTACTTC
V: TRBV7-9; size: .; J: TRBJ2-2; D: .; CDR3: CASSLGPGANTGELFF; DNA: TGTGCCAGCAGCTTAGGGCCGGGGGCGAACACCGGGGAGCTGTTTTTT
V: TRBV29-1; size: few; J: TRBJ2-6; D: .; CDR3: CSVEQSPGANVLTF; DNA: TGCAGCGTTGAACAAAGCCCTGGGGCCAACGTCCTGACTTTC
V: TRBV6-1; size: .; J: TRBJ1-2; D: .; CDR3: CATGAPYYGYTF; DNA: TGTGCCACAGGGGCCCCCTACTATGGCTACACCTTC
V: TRBV7-6; size: once; J: TRBJ2-3; D: .; CDR3: CASSFSRLDGDTQYF; DNA: TGTGCCAGCAGCTTCTCGAGACTAGATGGAGATACGCAGTATTTT
V: TRBV28; size: .; J: TRBJ2-7; D: TRBD1; CDR3: CASSPRTGISYEQYF; DNA: TGTGCCAGCAGTCCCCGGACAGGCATCTCCTACGAGCAGTACTTC
V: TRBV13; size: .; J: TRBJ2-3; D: TRBD2; CDR3: CASSLGVAGGSTDTQYF; DNA: TGTGCCAGCAGCTTAGGGGTAGCGGGAGGGAGCACAGATACGCAGTATTTT
V: TRBV7-2; size: .; J: TRBJ2-1; D: TRBD2; CDR3: CASSPRLAGNEQFF; DNA: TGTGCCAGCAGCCCCCGACTAGCGGGGAATGAGCAGTTCTTC
V: TRBV4-1; size: .; J: TRBJ1-4; D: .; CDR3: CASSQPGTREKLFF; DNA: TGCGCCAGCAGCCAACCCGGGACAAGGGAAAAACTGTTTTTT
V: TRBV10-3; size: .; J: TRBJ2-5; D: TRBD1; CDR3: CAIRTGGPQETQYF; DNA: TGTGCCATCAGAACAGGGGGCCCTCAAGAGACCCAGTACTTC
V: TRBV2; size: .; J: TRBJ2-6; D: .; CDR3: CASLDGSGANVLTF; DNA: TGTGCCAGCCTAGACGGCTCTGGGGCCAACGTCCTGACTTTC
V: TRBV11-3; size: .; J: TRBJ2-7; D: .; CDR3: CASSSRARDYEQYF; DNA: TGTGCCAGCAGCTCCCGGGCGAGGGATTACGAGCAGTACTTC
V: TRBV5-1; size: .; J: TRBJ2-5; D: .; CDR3: CASSLRGETQYF; DNA: TGCGCCAGCAGCTTGAGGGGAGAGACCCAGTACTTC
V: TRBV7-2; size: .; J: TRBJ2-7; D: .; CDR3: CASSLGVYEQYF; DNA: TGTGCCAGCAGCTTAGGAGTTTACGAGCAGTACTTC
V: TRBV4-2; size: .; J: TRBJ2-7; D: .; CDR3: CASSDGGKTYEQYF; DNA: TGTGCCAGCAGCGACGGGGGAAAAACCTACGAGCAGTACTTC
V: TRBV11-3; size: .; J: TRBJ2-7; D: TRBD2; CDR3: CASSLASGGLYEQYF; DNA: TGTGCCAGCAGCTTAGCGAGCGGGGGGCTTTACGAGCAGTACTTC
V: TRBV28; size: .; J: TRBJ2-7; D: TRBD1; CDR3: CASSYPTGTGGGWQYF; DNA: TGTGCCAGCAGTTACCCAACCGGGACAGGGGGCGGGTGGCAGTACTTC
V: TRBV2; size: .; J: TRBJ1-4; D: .; CDR3: CASRIQTNEKLFF; DNA: TGTGCCAGCAGAATTCAGACTAATGAAAAACTGTTTTTT
V: TRBV4-1; size: .; J: TRBJ2-2; D: .; CDR3: CASSRGGTGELFF; DNA: TGCGCCAGCAGCCGGGGCGGCACCGGGGAGCTGTTTTTT
V: TRBV28; size: .; J: TRBJ1-1; D: TRBD1; CDR3: CASSSPGQGGTEAFF; DNA: TGTGCCAGCAGTTCCCCGGGACAGGGAGGCACTGAAGCTTTCTTT
V: TRBV28; size: .; J: TRBJ2-7; D: TRBD1; CDR3: CASSRTGGAYEQYF; DNA: TGTGCCAGCAGCCGGACAGGGGGGGCCTACGAGCAGTACTTC
V: TRBV7-9; size: .; J: TRBJ2-2; D: TRBD2; CDR3: CSSSKGLADTGELFF; DNA: TGTTCCAGCAGCAAGGGACTAGCGGACACCGGGGAGCTGTTTTTT
V: TRBV2; size: .; J: TRBJ1-4; D: .; CDR3: CASKGEGRWGEKLFF; DNA: TGTGCCAGCAAGGGGGAGGGGCGCTGGGGTGAAAAACTGTTTTTT
V: TRBV9; size: once; J: TRBJ2-2; D: .; CDR3: CASSGRVNTGELFF; DNA: TGTGCCAGCAGCGGCCGGGTCAACACCGGGGAGCTGTTTTTT
V: TRBV6-6; size: .; J: TRBJ2-5; D: .; CDR3: CASSGESPQETQYF; DNA: TGTGCCAGCAGTGGAGAATCGCCCCAAGAGACCCAGTACTTC
V: TRBV13; size: few; J: TRBJ1-4; D: TRBD1; CDR3: CASSYRGDRDEKLFF; DNA: TGTGCCAGCAGCTATAGAGGGGACAGGGATGAAAAACTGTTTTTT
V: TRBV2; size: once; J: TRBJ2-5; D: .; CDR3: CASSEHLANQETQYF; DNA: TGTGCCAGCAGTGAACACCTAGCTAACCAAGAGACCCAGTACTTC
V: TRBV7-2; size: .; J: TRBJ2-1; D: .; CDR3: CASSLGPPLGNEQFF; DNA: TGTGCCAGCAGCTTAGGCCCGCCCCTAGGCAATGAGCAGTTCTTC
V: TRBV28; size: .; J: TRBJ1-5; D: TRBD1; CDR3: CASTGVGTGIRPQHF; DNA: TGTGCCAGCACCGGCGTAGGGACAGGCATTCGGCCCCAGCATTTT
V: TRBV4-2; size: .; J: TRBJ2-6; D: .; CDR3: CASSQPGAGSGSGANVLTF; DNA: TGTGCCAGCAGCCAACCTGGGGCAGGTAGTGGGTCTGGGGCCAACGTCCTGACTTTC
V: TRBV7-2; size: .; J: TRBJ1-5; D: .; CDR3: CASSLFSNQPQHF; DNA: TGTGCCAGCAGCCTTTTTAGCAATCAGCCCCAGCATTTT
V: TRBV27; size: .; J: TRBJ1-2; D: TRBD1; CDR3: CASSPRGGVRGYTF; DNA: TGTGCCAGCAGTCCAAGAGGGGGCGTTCGTGGCTACACCTTC
V: TRBV30; size: .; J: TRBJ1-4; D: TRBD1; CDR3: CAWGTGGLNEKLFF; DNA: TGTGCCTGGGGAACAGGGGGCTTGAATGAAAAACTGTTTTTT
V: TRBV5-4; size: .; J: TRBJ1-1; D: .; CDR3: CASSLKANTEAFF; DNA: TGTGCCAGCAGCTTGAAAGCGAACACTGAAGCTTTCTTT
V: TRBV5-6; size: .; J: TRBJ2-3; D: TRBD1; CDR3: CASRREDRDADTQYF; DNA: TGTGCCAGCAGGAGGGAGGACAGGGATGCAGATACGCAGTATTTT
V: TRBV6-4; size: .; J: TRBJ2-7; D: TRBD2; CDR3: CASSERLGGEQYF; DNA: TGTGCCAGCAGTGAGCGGCTGGGAGGGGAGCAGTACTTC
V: TRBV5-1; size: .; J: TRBJ2-5; D: .; CDR3: CASSRADSQETQYF; DNA: TGCGCCAGCAGCAGGGCTGACAGTCAAGAGACCCAGTACTTC
V: TRBV15; size: .; J: TRBJ2-7; D: .; CDR3: CATSRGDLSYEQYF; DNA: TGTGCCACCAGCAGGGGGGACTTATCCTACGAGCAGTACTTC
V: TRBV13; size: .; J: TRBJ1-1; D: .; CDR3: CASRSPGDKTTEAFF; DNA: TGTGCCAGCAGATCTCCAGGGGATAAGACCACTGAAGCTTTCTTT